Below are 21 T cell receptor beta chains sequenced from a single sample in a study of early T cells in non-severe SARS-CoV-2 infection. TCRdb reprocessed the 5' RACE reads with MiXCR, giving one entry per CDR3 protein. The sample yields about 21,000 distinct CDR3 sequences, around 5% seen once. The material sequenced was whole blood. All receptors derive from an adult who was a healthcare worker with PCR-confirmed SARS-CoV-2 infection or an uninfected control (not recorded which).

Many counts were recorded for this clonotype. V and J are TRBV11-2 and TRBJ1-6; D remains unclear. The CDR3 has 15 amino acids. Germline V CDR1 and CDR2: SGHAT, FQNNGV. The V end was cut by 1 base, the J end by 7 bases, with 11 bases between. The CDR3 bases are TGTGCCAGCAGCTTAGGGGCATGGAAGAATTCACCCCTCCACTTT. It translates to CASSLGAWKNSPLHF.

This clonotype was counted many times. CDR3 sequence (DNA): TGCAGTGCTAAACTCCCCGGGACCAATTCCTACGAGCAGTACTTC. Amino acid sequence: CSAKLPGTNSYEQYF. The chain recombines TRBV20-1 with TRBJ2-7, with D possibly called TRBD1 or TRBD2 (5 bases each). The germline CDR1 and CDR2 sequences are DFQATT and SNEGSKA (reference sequence). Trimming took off 4 bases at V and 1 base at J, with 17 bases between the two ends. There are 15 residues in the CDR3.

This clonotype came up many times. The chain is built from TRBV6-5 and TRBJ1-3; tentative D call: TRBD1 (6 bases). This CDR3 spans 16 amino acids. The ends were cut back, 5 bases at V and 1 base at J, with 15 bases in the middle. Germline CDR1 is MNHEY and CDR2 is SVGAGI. The chain's CDR3 is CASSLAGASSGNTIYF. DNA of the CDR3: TGTGCCAGCAGTCTAGCGGGGGCTAGTTCTGGAAACACCATATATTTT.

Only a few counts were recorded for this clonotype. The chain has TRBV7-2 and TRBJ1-5, with D unclear. Per germline, CDR1 SGHTA and CDR2 FQGNSA. The CDR3 covers 13 residues. V dropped 4 bases and J dropped 5 bases, with 9 bases sitting between them. The CDR3 DNA sequence: TGTGCCAGCAGCTCCTTTACCGATCAGCCCCAGCATTTT. This sequence encodes CASSSFTDQPQHF.

At least ten counts were recorded for this clonotype. This chain uses TRBV7-2 with TRBJ2-5; D not resolved. There are 13 residues in the CDR3. V shed 5 bases and J shed 2 bases, with 9 bases lying between them. Germline V lookup: CDR1 SGHTA, CDR2 FQGNSA. The CDR3 bases are TGTGCCAGCAGCCTACACGGGCAAGAGACCCAGTACTTC. Translation gives CASSLHGQETQYF.

This clonotype was counted ten times or more. The chain uses TRBV14 and TRBJ1-1; D is unclear. The CDR3 has 11 residues. Germline V gives CDR1 SGHDN, CDR2 FVKESK. Trimming took off 1 base at V and 8 bases at J, with 5 bases between the two ends. The CDR3 spells CASSQGLEAFF. CDR3 coding DNA: TGTGCCAGCAGCCAAGGGCTAGAAGCTTTCTTT.

This clonotype counts as medium-sized. V is TRBV6-6 and J is TRBJ2-1; 14 bases are shared with TRBD2. The trim removed 5 bases at V and 15 bases at J, leaving 9 bases unmatched. In germline, CDR1 is MNHNY, CDR2 SVGAGI (reference sequence). The CDR3 is made up of 14 amino acids. This CDR3 is CASSPGTSGSRTFF. For the CDR3, the DNA is TGTGCCAGCAGTCCCGGGACTAGCGGGAGTAGGACGTTCTTC.

This clonotype came up many times. This chain connects TRBV7-9 to TRBJ2-3; D possibly corresponds to TRBD2 (6 bases). V was pared by 5 bases and J by 2 bases, with 8 bases between. The CDR3 has 13 amino acids. The germline V gene encodes CDR1 SEHNR and CDR2 FQNEAQ (reference sequence). The CDR3 nucleotides are TGTGCCAGCAGCGGGACTCTCACAGATACGCAGTATTTT. Translation gives CASSGTLTDTQYF.

In its sample, this clonotype was seen a few times. The V gene is TRBV20-1, the J gene TRBJ2-1; 7 bases map to TRBD2. The length of the CDR3 is 13 residues. From germline, CDR1 is DFQATT and CDR2 SNEGSKA (reference sequence). J was trimmed by 10 bases and V by 0 bases; bases with no gene match: 6. CDR3 nucleotide sequence: TGCAGTGCTAGAGATGATCCAGCGGGGGAGCAGTTCTTC. Translated: CSARDDPAGEQFF.

This clonotype has just a few counts. This chain uses TRBV21-1 with TRBJ2-1. TRBV21-1 is tagged as a pseudogene. The length of the CDR3 is 11 residues. The CDR3 loop is CASSKNNEQFF. The CDR3 DNA reads TGTGCCAGCAGCAAAAACAATGAGCAGTTCTTC.

This clonotype was observed a single time. A much larger clone sits a single nucleotide away, making a read error possible. The rearrangement uses TRBV5-1 and TRBJ2-2, with 8 bases matching TRBD1. The length of the CDR3 is 14 residues. With 4 bases clipped from V and 5 bases from J, the junction kept 4 bases outside the gene matches. Germline V lookup: CDR1 SGHRS, CDR2 YFSETQ. CDR3 residues: CASSTDRATGELFF. The DNA for the CDR3 is TGCGCCAGCAGCACGGACAGGGCAACCGGGGAGCTGTTTTTT.

This clonotype is labeled medium-sized (0.01 to 0.1%). This chain joins TRBV2 and TRBJ2-3; 7 bases match TRBD1. From germline, CDR1 is SNHLY and CDR2 FYNNEI. The CDR3 spans 16 residues. J was trimmed by 2 bases and V by 7 bases; bases with no gene match: 12. The CDR3 is CASTPPRQGFTDTQYF. In DNA, the CDR3 is TGTGCCAGCACCCCCCCCCGACAGGGATTCACAGATACGCAGTATTTT. The entire variable domain, with the rest obtained from reference TRBV2 and TRBJ2-3, is as follows: EPEVTQTPSHQVTQMGQEVILRCVPISNHLYFYWYRQILGQKVEFLVSFYNNEISEKSEIFDDQFSVERPDGSNFTLKIRSTKLEDSAMYFCASTPPRQGFTDTQYFGPGTRLTVL.

This clonotype was seen at least ten times. This sequence joins TRBV6-5 and TRBJ1-5, with 10 bases fitting TRBD1. Germline values: CDR1 MNHEY, CDR2 SVGAGI. The V gene end was trimmed by 5 bases and the J gene end by 3 bases; junction bases not matched to a gene: 7. The CDR3 totals 16 residues. CDR3 in amino acids: CASSPRTGGLNQPQHF. CDR3 DNA sequence: TGTGCCAGCAGTCCCCGGACAGGGGGTCTCAATCAGCCCCAGCATTTT.

The sample holds many counts of this clonotype. The chain links TRBV7-2 to TRBJ1-5; 7 bases match TRBD1. The CDR3 is 15 amino acids. Germline V gene data show CDR1 as SGHTA and CDR2 as FQGNSA. V lost 5 bases to trimming and J lost 2 bases; unmatched junction nucleotides: 6. The DNA for the CDR3 is TGTGCCAGCAGCGCGACAGGGACTGGCAATCAGCCCCAGCATTTT. Translation gives CASSATGTGNQPQHF.

This clonotype was observed at least ten times. The J gene is TRBJ2-1, the V gene TRBV6-5; perhaps TRBD1 as D (6 bases). This CDR3 is built from 15 residues. Trimming removed 4 bases from V and 5 bases from J, with 15 bases in between. Germline values: CDR1 MNHEY, CDR2 SVGAGI. CDR3 sequence (DNA): TGTGCCAGCAGTTTCTACGTCGGACAGAACAATGAGCAGTTCTTC. Translating gives CASSFYVGQNNEQFF.

This clonotype was picked up a small number of times. The chain combines TRBV14 with TRBJ2-1; 7 nucleotides agree with TRBD2. V dropped 5 bases and J dropped 3; count of bases not matched to a gene: 10. From germline, CDR1 is SGHDN and CDR2 FVKESK. This CDR3 has 16 residues. In nucleotides, the CDR3 is TGTGCCAGCAGCACCCACACTGGACTAGTCTACAATGAGCAGTTCTTC. It encodes CASSTHTGLVYNEQFF.

This clonotype was found many times. V usage is TRBV19 and J usage is TRBJ1-5; D is unclear. Looked up from germline, CDR1 is LNHDA and CDR2 is SQIVND (reference sequence). Deletions cut 10 bases from V and 0 bases from J, with 10 bases between. This CDR3 has 13 residues. This CDR3 reads CATQKNSNQPQHF. For the CDR3, the DNA is TGTGCCACCCAAAAGAATAGCAATCAGCCCCAGCATTTT.

V usage is TRBV19 and J usage is TRBJ2-5; D is perhaps TRBD2 (5 bases). CDR1 is LNHDA and CDR2 is SQIVND in the germline V gene (reference sequence). This CDR3 comprises 15 residues. Trimming stripped 1 base from V and 5 bases from J, with 14 bases between. DNA of the CDR3: TGTGCCAGTAGTATAGGAGGTCTTGGCGGGGAGACCCAGTACTTC. It encodes CASSIGGLGGETQYF.

This clonotype was observed at least ten times. The rearrangement uses TRBV11-2 and TRBJ2-1; D unclear. CDR3 size: 14 residues. Trimming stripped 4 bases from V and 3 bases from J, with 10 bases between. The V gene's germline CDR1 is SGHAT and CDR2 FQNNGV. In DNA, the CDR3 is TGTGCCAGCAGCTACCGACTGAGCTACAATGAGCAGTTCTTC. As protein: CASSYRLSYNEQFF.

This clonotype was observed a few times. The rearrangement uses TRBV4-1 and TRBJ1-2, with 12 bases matching TRBD1. Germline V CDR1 and CDR2: MGHRA, YSYEKL. This CDR3 is built from 15 residues. J gave up 4 bases and V 4 bases, and 4 bases lay outside the gene matches. For the CDR3, the DNA is TGCGCCAGCAGCCTGGGACAGGGGGCTAGCTATGGCTACACCTTC. This gives the protein CASSLGQGASYGYTF.

This clonotype has a count of ten or more. This chain connects TRBV5-8 to TRBJ2-7; D is unresolved. Germline V gene lookup returns CDR1 SGHTS and CDR2 YDEGEE. This CDR3 is 13 amino acids long. V lost 0 bases, J lost 0 bases, and 4 bases lay in between. In DNA form, the CDR3 reads TGTGCCAGCAGCTTGGGAAGCTCCTACGAGCAGTACTTC. Residues: CASSLGSSYEQYF. The full variable domain, with the rest looked up from reference TRBV5-8 and TRBJ2-7, is EAGVTQSPTHLIKTRGQQATLRCSPISGHTSVYWYQQALGLGLQFLLWYDEGEERNRGNFPPRFSGRQFPNYSSELNVNALELEDSALYLCASSLGSSYEQYFGPGTRLTVT.